What follows are 13 T cell receptor beta chains derived from one specimen sequenced in a study of T cell responses to AZD1222 COVID-19 vaccine. Some clones are missing from TCRdb's copy, which holds only in-frame ones; the method was immunoSEQ multiplex PCR. The sample yields approximately 170,000 clones, roughly 92% seen once. Sequencing was performed on peripheral blood, taken on day 0 of AZD1222 vaccination. All receptors derive from an adult in good health.

The count of this clone is one. The junction shows a germline mismatch at one end, possibly a read error. The J gene is TRBJ2-2, the V gene TRBV9, with TRBD1 matching over 11 bases. CDR1 SGDLS and CDR2 YYNGEE come from the germline V gene. This CDR3 has 14 amino acids. DNA of the CDR3: TGTGCCAGCGGACAGGGGGCGAACACTGGGGAGCTGTTTTTT. Translating it yields CASGQGANTGELFF.

This clone was seen a single time. The chain uses TRBV19 and TRBJ1-1, with 7 bases identical to TRBD1. J lost 4 bases, V lost 5 bases, and 7 bases had no gene match. The germline V gene encodes CDR1 LNHDA and CDR2 SQIVND (reference sequence). CDR3 length: 14 amino acids. The CDR3 protein is CASSSRQGGTEAFF. CDR3 sequence (DNA): TGTGCCAGTAGTTCTAGACAGGGCGGCACTGAAGCTTTCTTT.

The chain uses TRBV5-1 and TRBJ2-7; D tentatively fits TRBD1 or TRBD2 (5 bases each). From germline, CDR1 is SGHRS and CDR2 YFSETQ. The CDR3 length is 15 residues. Between the trimmed V and J ends, which lost 5 bases and 2 bases, there was a span of 17 bases. This CDR3 reads CASRLLRDGTYEQYF. CDR3 DNA sequence: TGCGCCAGCAGGCTTCTCCGGGACGGAACCTACGAGCAGTACTTC.

This clone was seen only a few times. The V and J genes are TRBV30 and TRBJ1-3; no definite D call. The CDR3 has 13 residues. Per the germline V gene, CDR1 is GTSNPN and CDR2 is SVGIG (reference sequence). V lost 1 base and J 0 bases, leaving 4 bases between the germline ends. DNA for the CDR3: TGTGCCTGGAGTGAGAGCTCTGGAAACACCATATATTTT. It encodes CAWSESSGNTIYF.

The CDR3 bases are TGTGCCAGCAGCTTCGGGACAGGGGCTTCCACTGAAGCTTTCTTT. It specifies CASSFGTGASTEAFF. The V call is TRBV7-9, the J call TRBJ1-1; 10 bases match TRBD1. J lost 4 bases, V lost 3 bases, and 5 bases had no gene match. Germline V CDR1 and CDR2: SEHNR, FQNEAQ (reference sequence). The CDR3 covers 15 residues.

The chain combines TRBV10-3 with TRBJ1-1, with a possible D match to TRBD1 (5 bases). V shed 6 bases and J shed 0 bases, with 8 bases lying between them. In germline, CDR1 is ENHRY, CDR2 SYGVKD. CDR3 length: 13 residues. CDR3 amino acids: CAIRRQLNTEAFF. The DNA of the CDR3 is TGTGCCATCAGAAGACAGTTGAACACTGAAGCTTTCTTT.

The V and J genes are TRBV15 and TRBJ1-2, with TRBD1 identical over 10 bases. Germline values: CDR1 LNHNV, CDR2 YYDKDF (reference sequence). V lost 3 bases, J lost 6 bases, and 7 bases stayed unmatched. The CDR3 has 15 amino acids. The CDR3 coding sequence is TGTGCCACCAGCAGGACAGCGACAGGGGGCAATGGCTACACCTTC. Protein product: CATSRTATGGNGYTF.

This clone was detected once. This chain joins TRBV15 and TRBJ2-7, with a tentative D call TRBD1 (6 bases). The CDR3 consists of 16 residues. The V gene's germline CDR1 is LNHNV and CDR2 YYDKDF (reference sequence). V dropped 0 bases and J dropped 7 bases, with 19 bases sitting between them. The CDR3 region is CATSRDLRTDYAEQYF. The CDR3 DNA reads as TGTGCCACCAGCAGAGATCTTCGGACAGACTACGCGGAGCAGTACTTC.

V gene TRBV6-5 combines with J gene TRBJ1-1, with 7 bases lining up with TRBD1. This CDR3 has 14 amino acids. V was clipped by 9 bases and J by 0 bases; unmatched bases: 7. In germline, CDR1 is MNHEY, CDR2 SVGAGI. CDR3 in DNA: TGTGCCAGTAGAACGACAGGGATGAACACTGAAGCTTTCTTT. This sequence encodes CASRTTGMNTEAFF.

The rearrangement uses TRBV30 and TRBJ2-1; D is unresolved. The CDR3 spans 18 residues. CDR1 is GTSNPN and CDR2 is SVGIG in the germline V gene (reference sequence). The ends were cut back, 8 bases at V and 3 bases at J, with 29 bases in the middle. CDR3 in amino acids: CAGRDTPATLSYYNEQFF. The CDR3 DNA reads as TGTGCCGGGCGCGACACACCCGCGACTCTTTCTTACTACAATGAGCAGTTCTTC.

In its sample, this clone was seen once. CDR3 amino acids: CASRGGGPDPFSNQPQHF. The CDR3, as DNA: TGTGCCAGTAGGGGTGGGGGTCCAGACCCCTTCAGCAATCAGCCCCAGCATTTT. The chain is built from TRBV19 and TRBJ1-5, with D maybe TRBD1 (5 bases). Between the trimmed V and J ends, which lost 6 bases and 1 base, there was a span of 22 bases. The CDR3 runs to 18 residues. Per germline, CDR1 LNHDA and CDR2 SQIVND (reference sequence).

A word on this clone: This could be a read error, since a much larger clone is one nucleotide away. The rearrangement joins TRBV7-9 to TRBJ1-2, with D maybe TRBD1 (5 bases). V lost 2 bases and J lost 1, with 5 bases in between. The CDR3 runs to 13 residues. Germline CDR1 SEHNR, CDR2 FQNEAQ (reference sequence). The DNA of the CDR3 is TGTGCCAGCAGCTTACAGGGTAACTATGGCTACACCTTC. Translation: CASSLQGNYGYTF.

This clone was seen once. DNA of the CDR3: TGTGCCAGCTCCCCCGTGGGTTCGGTGAACACTGAAGCTTTCTTT. Translation: CASSPVGSVNTEAFF. The chain combines TRBV18 with TRBJ1-1, with no clear D. The CDR3 covers 15 residues. Germline values: CDR1 KGHSH, CDR2 LQKENI. The ends were cut back, 6 bases at V and 0 bases at J, with 14 bases in the middle.